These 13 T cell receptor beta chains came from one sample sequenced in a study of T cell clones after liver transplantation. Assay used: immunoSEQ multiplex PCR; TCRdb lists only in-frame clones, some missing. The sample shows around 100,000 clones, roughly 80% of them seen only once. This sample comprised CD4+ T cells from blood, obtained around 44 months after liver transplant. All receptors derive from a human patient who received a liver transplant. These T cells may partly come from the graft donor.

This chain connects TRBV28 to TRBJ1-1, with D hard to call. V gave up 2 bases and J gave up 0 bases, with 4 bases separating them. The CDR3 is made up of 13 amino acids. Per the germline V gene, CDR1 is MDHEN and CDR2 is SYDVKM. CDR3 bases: TGTGCCAGCAGTTTAGCAGTGAACACTGAAGCTTTCTTT. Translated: CASSLAVNTEAFF.

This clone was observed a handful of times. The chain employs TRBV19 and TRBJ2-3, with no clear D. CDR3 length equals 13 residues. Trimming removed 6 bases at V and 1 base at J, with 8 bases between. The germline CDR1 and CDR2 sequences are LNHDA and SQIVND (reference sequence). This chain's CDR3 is CASRQDRTDTQYF. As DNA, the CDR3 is TGTGCCAGTAGGCAGGACCGCACAGATACGCAGTATTTT.

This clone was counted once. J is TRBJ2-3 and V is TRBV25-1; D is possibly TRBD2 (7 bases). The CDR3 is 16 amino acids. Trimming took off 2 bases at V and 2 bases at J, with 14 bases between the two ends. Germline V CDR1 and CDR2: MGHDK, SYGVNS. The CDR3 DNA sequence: TGTGCCAGCAGTGAAGTACCCGGGGGGCCCACAGATACGCAGTATTTT. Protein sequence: CASSEVPGGPTDTQYF. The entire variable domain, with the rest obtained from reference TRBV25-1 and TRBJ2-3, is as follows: EADIYQTPRYLVIGTGKKITLECSQTMGHDKMYWYQQDPGMELHLIHYSYGVNSTEKGDLSSESTVSRIRTEHFPLTLESARPSHTSQYLCASSEVPGGPTDTQYFGPGTRLTVL.

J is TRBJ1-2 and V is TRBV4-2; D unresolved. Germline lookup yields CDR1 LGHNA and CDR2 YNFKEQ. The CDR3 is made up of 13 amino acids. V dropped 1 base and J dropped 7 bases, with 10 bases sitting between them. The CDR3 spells CASSQASGPGYTF. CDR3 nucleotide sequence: TGTGCCAGCAGCCAAGCTTCGGGCCCTGGCTACACCTTC.

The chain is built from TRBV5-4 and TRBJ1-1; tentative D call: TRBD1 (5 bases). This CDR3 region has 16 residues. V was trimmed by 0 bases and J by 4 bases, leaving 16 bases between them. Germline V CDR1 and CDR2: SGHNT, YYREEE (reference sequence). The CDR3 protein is CASSLGLTGGGTEAFF. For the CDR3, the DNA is TGTGCCAGCAGCTTGGGGCTAACGGGGGGAGGCACTGAAGCTTTCTTT.

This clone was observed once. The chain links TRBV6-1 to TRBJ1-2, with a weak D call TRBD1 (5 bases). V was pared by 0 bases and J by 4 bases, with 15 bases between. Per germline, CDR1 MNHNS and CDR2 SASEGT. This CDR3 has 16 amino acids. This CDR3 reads CASSEASGRGGYGYTF. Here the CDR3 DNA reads TGTGCCAGCAGTGAAGCTTCCGGACGGGGGGGCTATGGCTACACCTTC.

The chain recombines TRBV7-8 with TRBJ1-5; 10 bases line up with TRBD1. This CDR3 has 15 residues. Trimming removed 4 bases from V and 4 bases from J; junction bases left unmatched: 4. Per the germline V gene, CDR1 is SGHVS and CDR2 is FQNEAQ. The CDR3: CASSWDRGKNQPQHF. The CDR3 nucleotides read TGTGCCAGCAGCTGGGACAGGGGCAAGAATCAGCCCCAGCATTTT.

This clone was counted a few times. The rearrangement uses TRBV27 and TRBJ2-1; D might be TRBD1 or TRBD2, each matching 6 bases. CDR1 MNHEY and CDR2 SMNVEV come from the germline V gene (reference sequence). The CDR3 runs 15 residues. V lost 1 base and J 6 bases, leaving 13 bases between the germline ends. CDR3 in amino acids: CASSLLAAGANEQFF. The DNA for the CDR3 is TGTGCCAGCAGTTTATTAGCGGCAGGGGCCAATGAGCAGTTCTTC.

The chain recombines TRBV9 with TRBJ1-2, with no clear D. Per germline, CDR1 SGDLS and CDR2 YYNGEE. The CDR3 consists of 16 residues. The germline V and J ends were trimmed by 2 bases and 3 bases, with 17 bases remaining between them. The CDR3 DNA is TGTGCCAGCAGCGTCAGTGGGAGAAGAAAGGACTATGGCTACACCTTC. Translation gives CASSVSGRRKDYGYTF.

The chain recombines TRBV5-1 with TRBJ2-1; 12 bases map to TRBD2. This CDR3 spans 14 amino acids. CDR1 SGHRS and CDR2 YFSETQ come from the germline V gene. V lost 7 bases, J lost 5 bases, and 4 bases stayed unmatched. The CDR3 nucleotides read TGCGCCAGCGGACTAGCGGGAACGCACAATGAGCAGTTCTTC. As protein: CASGLAGTHNEQFF.

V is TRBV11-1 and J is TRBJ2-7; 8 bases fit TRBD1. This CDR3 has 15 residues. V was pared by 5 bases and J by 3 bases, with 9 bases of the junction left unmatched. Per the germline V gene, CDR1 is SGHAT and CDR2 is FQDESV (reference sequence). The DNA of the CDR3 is TGTGCCAGCAGCCCCAGATACAGGGGGGACTACGAGCAGTACTTC. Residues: CASSPRYRGDYEQYF.

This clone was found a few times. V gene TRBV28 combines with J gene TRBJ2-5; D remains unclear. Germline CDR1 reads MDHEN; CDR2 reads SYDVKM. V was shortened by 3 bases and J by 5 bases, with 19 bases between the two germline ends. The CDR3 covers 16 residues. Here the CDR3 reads CASSFRVNTLSETQYF. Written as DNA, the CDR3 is TGTGCCAGCAGTTTTAGAGTTAATACCTTGTCCGAGACCCAGTACTTC.

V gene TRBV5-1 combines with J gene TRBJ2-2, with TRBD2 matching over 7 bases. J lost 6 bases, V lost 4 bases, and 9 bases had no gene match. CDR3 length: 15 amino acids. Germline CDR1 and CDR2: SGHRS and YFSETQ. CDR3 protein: CASSPLAGASGELFF. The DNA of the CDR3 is TGCGCCAGCAGCCCTCTGGCGGGAGCTTCCGGGGAGCTGTTTTTT.